This TCR beta chain stems from a study of T-cell memory formation after mild COVID-19. Findings of the study overall: There was a balanced CD4/CD8 profile in clones contracting day 15 to 85, and later expanders leaned CD4+.

The V gene lost 1 base and the J gene lost 8 bases, with 18 bases spanning the gap. The germline gives CDR1 SGHRS, CDR2 YFSETQ. This CDR3 spans 16 amino acids. TCRdb analysed the 5' RACE reads with MiXCR anew, one entry per CDR3 protein. Among 540,000 or so distinct CDR3 sequences listed, 20% were seen once. This clonotype was seen only a few times. What it binds is unknown. The rearrangement links TRBV5-1 to TRBJ1-4; possible D gene TRBD1, 5 bases. The TCR comes from an adult woman who had mild COVID-19 (a few samples of this study predate the infection). Cell type and time point are not known. The sequenced sample consisted of PBMCs or a T cell subset sorted from them (not recorded which). This CDR3 is CASSLSSGDGGEKLFF. CDR3 coding DNA: TGCGCCAGCAGCTTGAGCTCGGGAGATGGGGGGGAAAAACTGTTTTTT.